This T cell receptor (beta chain) was observed in a study of T cells in Graves' hyperthyroidism and ophthalmopathy. RNA transcripts served as the template for amplifying TCR beta CDR3 regions. First-round RT-PCR targeting the TCR CDR3 was performed with the HTBI primer set. MiXCR, applied by TCRdb to the multiplex PCR reads, yields one record per CDR3 protein. The table lists hundreds of thousands of distinct CDR3 sequences, about 15% of them singletons. This clonotype came up many times. Germline assignment: CDR1 ENHRY and CDR2 SYGVKD. Trimming cost V 4 bases and J 5 bases; bases outside gene matches: 3. The CDR3 covers 14 residues.

Sequenced input: blood. The sequence was obtained from a woman aged 55 to 70 with Graves' ophthalmopathy. The chain has TRBV10-3 and TRBJ2-1; 9 positions agree with TRBD2. The CDR3 region is CAISVSGRHNEQFF. CDR3 nucleotide sequence: TGTGCCATCAGTGTAAGCGGGAGGCACAATGAGCAGTTCTTC.